This is a list of T cell receptor beta chains from one sample in a study of coeliac disease. Only in-frame clones appear in the TCRdb table, and some are missing; sequencing was by immunoSEQ multiplex PCR. The sample has roughly 4,800 clones, around three quarters seen once; the top ten hold under 8%. Material for sequencing was lymphocytes from the gut lamina propria. The receptors derive from a man aged 18 to 35 with celiac disease on a gluten-free diet. Each CDR3 is given with its conserved first and last residue. D genes are given only for firm matches.

D gene	V gene	CDR3 protein
NA	TRBV6-6	CASSYLALSTDTQYF
NA	TRBV4-3	CASSPVESGGYGYTF
NA	TRBV5-4	CASSLSDNGEKLFF
NA	TRBV28	CASRASGGSNQPQHF
TRBD1	TRBV27	CASRPRTGAFGEKLFF
NA	TRBV19	CASSTGEGNTEAFF
NA	TRBV6-1	CASSESVYEKLFF
NA	TRBV7-2	CASSLGLGAGNSPLHF
TRBD2	TRBV28	CASRYRDYTDTQYF
TRBD1	TRBV4-3	CASSLAGTGGYEQYF
NA	TRBV4-2	CASSQAQGRGSYNSPLHF
TRBD2	TRBV7-2	CASSMTSGGRGTQYF
NA	TRBV13	CASSFRVAGLGNTIYF
TRBD2	TRBV5-1	CASSLGLAGGLAKNIQYF
NA	TRBV4-1	CASSQDSMSNYGYTF
TRBD1	TRBV4-2	CASSQGQGARTGELFF
NA	TRBV4-3	CASSQLNRGTTEAFF
TRBD2	TRBV5-6	CASSLAGGLYQETQYF
NA	TRBV2	CASSEDAHTTNEKLFF